This TCR beta chain was identified in a study of blood T cell repertoires in COVID-19. At the level of the study: Acute and convalescent COVID-19 specimens originated in the United States, Italy and Spain. T cells, B-cell-depleted T cells, or PBMCs provided the cDNA or gDNA that served as material.

TCRdb keeps only in-frame clones here, not all; method: immunoSEQ multiplex PCR. The top ten clones hold roughly 20% of a sample with 50,000 to 75,000 clones, around 82% of them seen once. The specimen was peripheral blood. This TCR was sampled from a man older than 75 with active or convalescent COVID-19.

The CDR3: CASSPSSGTWETQYF. The CDR3 bases are TGTGCCAGCAGCCCTAGTTCGGGAACCTGGGAGACCCAGTACTTC. The J gene is TRBJ2-5, the V gene TRBV3-1 (or the pseudogene TRBV3-2), with a weak D call TRBD2 (5 bases). CDR1 and CDR2 from the germline V gene are LGHDT and YNNKEL (reference sequence). CDR3 size: 15 residues. Trimming stripped 4 bases from V and 5 bases from J, with 17 bases between.